A selection of T cell receptor beta chains follows, all from one sample in a study of T cells in tuberculosis. Repertoires were generated with immunoSEQ multiplex PCR, while TCRdb's copy carries only in-frame clones and drops some. This repertoire shows 47,000 or so clones, roughly 96% found once; its top ten account for more than 1.3%. This sample comprised PBMCs, obtained at tuberculosis diagnosis. The source of these receptors is an adult with tuberculosis. The CDR3 runs from the conserved cysteine through the conserved F or W. D genes are given only for firm matches. Only part of the rows carry a size: once, few, many, or a class if the clone is expanded.

D gene: TRBD2
V gene: TRBV7-2
J gene: TRBJ2-1
clone size: -
CDR3 protein: CASSLAARLSYNEQFF
CDR3 DNA: TGTGCCAGCAGTCTAGCGGCACGTCTCTCCTACAATGAGCAGTTCTTC

D gene: TRBD2
V gene: TRBV7-2
J gene: TRBJ2-7
clone size: -
CDR3 protein: CASSFSGKHYEQYF
CDR3 DNA: TGTGCCAGCAGCTTTAGCGGGAAACACTACGAGCAGTACTTC

D gene: TRBD1
V gene: TRBV18
J gene: TRBJ1-2
clone size: -
CDR3 protein: CASSQDRAYGYTF
CDR3 DNA: TGTGCCAGCTCACAGGACAGGGCCTATGGCTACACCTTC

D gene: TRBD2
V gene: TRBV9
J gene: TRBJ2-3
clone size: -
CDR3 protein: CASSVGASGRAATDTQYF
CDR3 DNA: TGTGCCAGCAGCGTAGGCGCTAGCGGGAGGGCCGCCACAGATACGCAGTATTTT

D gene: -
V gene: TRBV5-1
J gene: TRBJ2-2
clone size: -
CDR3 protein: CASSFMRATNTGELFF
CDR3 DNA: TGCGCCAGCAGCTTCATGCGGGCCACGAACACCGGGGAGCTGTTTTTT

D gene: -
V gene: TRBV9
J gene: TRBJ1-1
clone size: -
CDR3 protein: CASSHYRGRENTEAFF
CDR3 DNA: TGTGCCAGCAGTCACTATAGGGGGAGAGAGAACACTGAAGCTTTCTTT

D gene: TRBD1
V gene: TRBV15
J gene: TRBJ2-5
clone size: -
CDR3 protein: CATSIRDRGEETQYF
CDR3 DNA: TGTGCCACCAGCATCCGGGACAGGGGGGAAGAGACCCAGTACTTC

D gene: -
V gene: TRBV29-1
J gene: TRBJ1-4
clone size: -
CDR3 protein: CSVRQGAGEKLFF
CDR3 DNA: TGCAGCGTTCGTCAGGGAGCGGGCGAAAAACTGTTTTTT

D gene: -
V gene: TRBV7-9
J gene: TRBJ1-1
clone size: -
CDR3 protein: CASSPDRPLTEAFF
CDR3 DNA: TGTGCCAGCAGCCCGGACAGACCCCTCACTGAAGCTTTCTTT

D gene: -
V gene: TRBV9
J gene: TRBJ1-2
clone size: once
CDR3 protein: CASSDRDYGYTF
CDR3 DNA: TGTGCCAGCAGCGACAGGGACTATGGCTACACCTTC

D gene: TRBD1
V gene: TRBV19
J gene: TRBJ1-5
clone size: -
CDR3 protein: CASSGGTGSNQPQHF
CDR3 DNA: TGTGCCAGTAGCGGCGGGACAGGGAGCAATCAGCCCCAGCATTTT

D gene: TRBD1
V gene: TRBV5-1
J gene: TRBJ1-1
clone size: -
CDR3 protein: CASSLKGGGNTEAFF
CDR3 DNA: TGCGCCAGCAGCCTTAAAGGGGGCGGCAACACTGAAGCTTTCTTT

D gene: TRBD1
V gene: TRBV30
J gene: TRBJ2-7
clone size: -
CDR3 protein: CAYQGEGEQYF
CDR3 DNA: TGTGCCTACCAGGGGGAAGGCGAGCAGTACTTC

D gene: TRBD1
V gene: TRBV25-1
J gene: TRBJ1-4
clone size: -
CDR3 protein: CASGSTGRNEKLFF
CDR3 DNA: TGTGCCAGCGGATCGACAGGGAGAAATGAAAAACTGTTTTTT

D gene: TRBD1
V gene: TRBV7-9
J gene: TRBJ2-7
clone size: -
CDR3 protein: CASSYQPGQGHEQYF
CDR3 DNA: TGTGCCAGCAGCTACCAACCGGGACAGGGACACGAGCAGTACTTC

D gene: TRBD1
V gene: TRBV5-1
J gene: TRBJ1-4
clone size: -
CDR3 protein: CASSLEGQVNEKLFF
CDR3 DNA: TGCGCCAGCAGCTTGGAGGGACAGGTTAATGAAAAACTGTTTTTT

D gene: -
V gene: TRBV6-6
J gene: TRBJ1-2
clone size: -
CDR3 protein: CASSYPKGDGYTF
CDR3 DNA: TGTGCCAGCAGTTACCCAAAGGGGGATGGCTACACCTTC

D gene: TRBD1
V gene: TRBV10-3
J gene: TRBJ2-2
clone size: -
CDR3 protein: CATQQGAGELFF
CDR3 DNA: TGTGCCACCCAACAGGGGGCCGGGGAGCTGTTTTTT

D gene: -
V gene: TRBV6-1
J gene: TRBJ1-6
clone size: -
CDR3 protein: CASSEMSVSYNSPLHF
CDR3 DNA: TGTGCCAGCAGTGAAATGTCAGTATCGTATAATTCACCCCTCCACTTT

D gene: -
V gene: TRBV5-1
J gene: TRBJ2-7
clone size: -
CDR3 protein: CASSLGGLAPYEQYF
CDR3 DNA: TGCGCCAGCAGCTTGGGGGGACTCGCCCCTTACGAGCAGTACTTC

D gene: -
V gene: TRBV14
J gene: TRBJ2-5
clone size: -
CDR3 protein: CASSQDGGLQRETQYF
CDR3 DNA: TGTGCCAGCAGCCAAGACGGTGGACTTCAAAGGGAGACCCAGTACTTC

D gene: -
V gene: TRBV7-6
J gene: TRBJ2-1
clone size: -
CDR3 protein: CASSLGPPAHSGSSYNEQFF
CDR3 DNA: TGTGCCAGCAGCTTAGGGCCCCCCGCCCACAGCGGAAGCTCCTACAATGAGCAGTTCTTC

D gene: -
V gene: TRBV19
J gene: TRBJ1-1
clone size: -
CDR3 protein: CASTLLQGRTEAFF
CDR3 DNA: TGTGCCAGTACCCTCTTACAGGGACGAACTGAAGCTTTCTTT

D gene: -
V gene: TRBV4-2
J gene: TRBJ2-1
clone size: once
CDR3 protein: CASSQDRLYNEQFF
CDR3 DNA: TGTGCCAGCAGCCAAGATCGACTGTACAATGAGCAGTTCTTC

D gene: -
V gene: TRBV15
J gene: TRBJ1-6
clone size: once
CDR3 protein: CATSRDPWAANSPLHF
CDR3 DNA: TGTGCCACCAGCAGAGATCCTTGGGCAGCTAATTCACCCCTCCACTTT

D gene: TRBD2
V gene: TRBV29-1
J gene: TRBJ2-1
clone size: -
CDR3 protein: CSAGLAGYNEQFF
CDR3 DNA: TGCAGCGCGGGACTAGCGGGTTACAATGAGCAGTTCTTC

D gene: TRBD2
V gene: TRBV30
J gene: TRBJ2-3
clone size: -
CDR3 protein: CAWTSGSSDTQYF
CDR3 DNA: TGTGCCTGGACTAGCGGGAGTTCAGATACGCAGTATTTT

D gene: -
V gene: TRBV7-2
J gene: TRBJ1-3
clone size: -
CDR3 protein: CASSRDNGVLGNTIYF
CDR3 DNA: TGTGCCAGCAGCCGAGACAACGGGGTTCTGGGGAACACCATATATTTT

D gene: -
V gene: TRBV23-1
J gene: TRBJ2-2
clone size: -
CDR3 protein: CASSQSNFSNTGELFF
CDR3 DNA: TGCGCCAGCAGTCAATCGAACTTCTCGAACACCGGGGAGCTGTTTTTT

D gene: TRBD2
V gene: TRBV2
J gene: TRBJ2-5
clone size: -
CDR3 protein: CASMGTSRIGETQYF
CDR3 DNA: TGTGCCAGCATGGGGACTAGCCGAATCGGGGAGACCCAGTACTTC

D gene: -
V gene: TRBV4-1
J gene: TRBJ1-5
clone size: -
CDR3 protein: CASSQDGVQQPQHF
CDR3 DNA: TGCGCCAGCAGCCAAGACGGGGTGCAACAGCCCCAGCATTTT

D gene: -
V gene: TRBV7-9
J gene: TRBJ1-2
clone size: -
CDR3 protein: CASSFDGLSHGYTF
CDR3 DNA: TGTGCCAGCAGCTTTGATGGCCTCTCGCATGGCTACACCTTC

D gene: -
V gene: TRBV30
J gene: TRBJ2-1
clone size: -
CDR3 protein: CAWSKRGTFNFRNEQFF
CDR3 DNA: TGTGCCTGGAGTAAGCGCGGGACCTTCAATTTTCGCAATGAGCAGTTCTTC

D gene: -
V gene: TRBV19
J gene: TRBJ1-5
clone size: -
CDR3 protein: CASSRGPNQPQHF
CDR3 DNA: TGTGCCAGTAGTAGGGGGCCCAATCAGCCCCAGCATTTT

D gene: -
V gene: TRBV6-5
J gene: TRBJ1-1
clone size: -
CDR3 protein: CASSLKNLAEAFF
CDR3 DNA: TGTGCCAGCAGCCTAAAGAATTTGGCTGAAGCTTTCTTT

D gene: TRBD1
V gene: TRBV25-1
J gene: TRBJ2-7
clone size: -
CDR3 protein: CASSETGTGDEQYF
CDR3 DNA: TGTGCCAGCAGTGAAACCGGGACAGGAGACGAGCAGTACTTC

D gene: -
V gene: TRBV9
J gene: TRBJ2-7
clone size: few
CDR3 protein: CASGPGQIYEQYF
CDR3 DNA: TGTGCCAGCGGGCCTGGACAGATATACGAGCAGTACTTC

D gene: -
V gene: TRBV6-1
J gene: TRBJ1-1
clone size: once
CDR3 protein: CASTRGMNTEAFF
CDR3 DNA: TGTGCCAGCACCAGGGGCATGAACACTGAAGCTTTCTTT

D gene: -
V gene: TRBV30
J gene: TRBJ2-7
clone size: -
CDR3 protein: CAWAPTNKYEQYF
CDR3 DNA: TGTGCCTGGGCGCCTACTAACAAGTACGAGCAGTACTTC

D gene: -
V gene: TRBV7-2
J gene: TRBJ2-1
clone size: -
CDR3 protein: CASRLGVSSYNEQFF
CDR3 DNA: TGTGCCAGCAGGTTGGGCGTGAGCTCCTACAATGAGCAGTTCTTC

D gene: TRBD2
V gene: TRBV19
J gene: TRBJ2-1
clone size: -
CDR3 protein: CASSRRVGLAGVVWGSYNEQFF
CDR3 DNA: TGTGCCAGTAGTCGAAGAGTCGGACTAGCGGGAGTGGTGTGGGGCTCCTACAATGAGCAGTTCTTC

D gene: -
V gene: TRBV11-2
J gene: TRBJ1-3
clone size: -
CDR3 protein: CASSPTRGGLGNTIYF
CDR3 DNA: TGTGCCAGCAGCCCCACGCGGGGGGGGCTCGGAAACACCATATATTTT

D gene: -
V gene: TRBV28
J gene: TRBJ1-4
clone size: -
CDR3 protein: CASSLLGGTEKLFF
CDR3 DNA: TGTGCCAGCAGTTTATTGGGGGGGACTGAAAAACTGTTTTTT

D gene: TRBD1
V gene: TRBV4-2
J gene: TRBJ1-3
clone size: -
CDR3 protein: CASSRDRGNTIYF
CDR3 DNA: TGTGCCAGCAGCCGGGACAGAGGAAACACCATATATTTT

D gene: -
V gene: TRBV6-5
J gene: TRBJ1-2
clone size: -
CDR3 protein: CASSFTTGSYGYTF
CDR3 DNA: TGTGCCAGCAGTTTCACAACAGGGTCCTATGGCTACACCTTC

D gene: -
V gene: TRBV6-4
J gene: TRBJ2-7
clone size: -
CDR3 protein: CASTIMTGLTKGSYEQYF
CDR3 DNA: TGTGCCAGCACCATTATGACGGGACTGACTAAGGGTTCCTACGAGCAGTACTTC

D gene: TRBD1
V gene: TRBV6-1
J gene: TRBJ2-7
clone size: -
CDR3 protein: CATHRAGGISYEQYF
CDR3 DNA: TGTGCCACCCATCGAGCAGGGGGCATCTCCTACGAGCAGTACTTC

D gene: -
V gene: TRBV15
J gene: TRBJ2-3
clone size: -
CDR3 protein: CATSITRTDTQYF
CDR3 DNA: TGTGCCACCAGCATAACACGCACAGATACGCAGTATTTT

D gene: TRBD1
V gene: TRBV11-2
J gene: TRBJ2-7
clone size: -
CDR3 protein: CASSFRGQDYEQYF
CDR3 DNA: TGTGCCAGCAGCTTCCGAGGACAGGACTACGAGCAGTACTTC

D gene: -
V gene: TRBV11-2
J gene: TRBJ2-1
clone size: -
CDR3 protein: CASSLLDVVRNEQFF
CDR3 DNA: TGTGCCAGCAGCTTACTAGATGTGGTGAGGAATGAGCAGTTCTTC

D gene: TRBD2
V gene: TRBV2
J gene: TRBJ2-1
clone size: -
CDR3 protein: CASFDGRATYNEQFF
CDR3 DNA: TGTGCCAGCTTTGACGGGAGGGCGACCTACAATGAGCAGTTCTTC

D gene: TRBD1
V gene: TRBV5-6
J gene: TRBJ2-7
clone size: -
CDR3 protein: CASSPRDRVAYEQYF
CDR3 DNA: TGTGCCAGCAGCCCCCGGGACAGGGTAGCCTACGAGCAGTACTTC

D gene: TRBD1
V gene: TRBV4-1
J gene: TRBJ2-5
clone size: -
CDR3 protein: CASSRGTGGYQETQYF
CDR3 DNA: TGCGCCAGCAGCCGAGGGACAGGGGGGTACCAAGAGACCCAGTACTTC